Only a few counts were recorded for the clone carrying this T cell receptor (beta chain). TCRdb fed the RT-PCR reads into MiXCR, producing one record per CDR3 protein. This table has around 200,000 distinct CDR3 sequences, about 38% appearing once. The data stem from a study of patients and donors after allogeneic stem cell transplantation. V gave up 4 bases and J gave up 0 bases; unmatched junction bases: 5. CDR1 and CDR2 (germline): MGHDK, SYGVNS. CDR3 length: 16 amino acids. This clonotype originated in a human donor who was either an allogeneic HSCT recipient or a stem cell or donor lymphocyte infusion donor (not recorded which). It is not recorded whose cells these are; they may come from a transplant donor. The chain joins TRBV25-1 to TRBJ1-3; TRBD1 matches 8 bases. Material for sequencing was blood, either unsorted or a sorted T cell fraction (not recorded which). The CDR3 bases are TGTGCCAGCAGTGCCGACAGGGGATACTCTGGAAACACCATATATTTT. Residues: CASSADRGYSGNTIYF. Using reference TRBV25-1 and TRBJ1-3 for the parts outside the CDR3, the full variable domain is EADIYQTPRYLVIGTGKKITLECSQTMGHDKMYWYQQDPGMELHLIHYSYGVNSTEKGDLSSESTVSRIRTEHFPLTLESARPSHTSQYLCASSADRGYSGNTIYFGEGSWLTVV.